The clone carrying this TCR beta chain was recorded many times. This specimen belongs to a study of Graves' ophthalmopathy and Graves' hyperthyroidism. The study excluded patients with other autoimmune diseases, uncontrolled infections, pregnancy or lactation. TCR beta CDR3 regions were amplified from RNA transcripts. First-round RT-PCR used HTBI primers; second-round multiplex PCR followed. MiXCR, applied by TCRdb to the multiplex PCR reads, yields one record per CDR3 protein. The data show about 210,000 distinct CDR3 sequences, around 30% seen once. This clonotype was obtained from a man aged 45 to 65 with Graves' ophthalmopathy. The sequenced material came from peripheral blood.

The CDR3 DNA reads TGTGCCAGCACTCCTGAGTTGGTCCAGGAGACCCAGTACTTC. As protein: CASTPELVQETQYF. This sequence joins TRBV12-3 or TRBV12-4 and TRBJ2-5; D gene ambiguous. The V end was cut by 7 bases, the J end by 5 bases, with 17 bases between. The length of the CDR3 is 14 residues.